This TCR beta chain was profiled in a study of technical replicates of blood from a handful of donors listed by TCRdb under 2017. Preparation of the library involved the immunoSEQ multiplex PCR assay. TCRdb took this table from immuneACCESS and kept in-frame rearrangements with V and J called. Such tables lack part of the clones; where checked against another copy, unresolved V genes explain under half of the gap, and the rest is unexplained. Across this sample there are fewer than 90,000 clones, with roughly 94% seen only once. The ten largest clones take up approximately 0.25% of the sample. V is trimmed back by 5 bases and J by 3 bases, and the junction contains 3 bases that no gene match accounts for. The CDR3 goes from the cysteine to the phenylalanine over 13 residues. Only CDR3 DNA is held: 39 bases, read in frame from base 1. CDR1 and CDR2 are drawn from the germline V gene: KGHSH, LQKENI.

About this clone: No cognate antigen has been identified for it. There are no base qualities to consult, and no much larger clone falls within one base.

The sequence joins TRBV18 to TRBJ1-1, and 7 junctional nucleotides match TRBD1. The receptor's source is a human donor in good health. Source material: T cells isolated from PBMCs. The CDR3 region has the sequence CASSRDSYTEAFF. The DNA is TGTGCCAGCTCAAGGGACAGCTACACTGAAGCTTTCTTT.